Listed here are 19 T cell receptor beta chains from one sample, sequenced in a study of T cell responses to AZD1222 COVID-19 vaccine. The data were produced by immunoSEQ multiplex PCR, yet TCRdb's version contains in-frame clones alone and is incomplete. The sample yields 130,000 or so clones, 92% seen once. The material sequenced was peripheral blood, taken on day 0 of AZD1222 vaccination. These receptor sequences come from an adult in good health.

The chain combines TRBV19 with TRBJ1-2; 8 bases fit TRBD1. Germline values: CDR1 LNHDA, CDR2 SQIVND (reference sequence). The CDR3 is 16 amino acids. Trimming removed 2 bases from V and 5 bases from J; junction bases left unmatched: 10. The CDR3 DNA is TGTGCCAGTAGTATAACGGGCGGACAGGGTTATTATGGCTACACCTTC. This codes for CASSITGGQGYYGYTF.

This rearrangement joins TRBV5-1 to TRBJ2-2; a weak D match, TRBD2 (6 bases). V was clipped by 1 base and J by 3 bases, with 7 bases between them. The CDR3 loop spans 14 amino acids. Germline V gene lookup returns CDR1 SGHRS and CDR2 YFSETQ. As DNA, the CDR3 is TGCGCCAGCAGCTTGTGGGGGGACACCGGGGAGCTGTTTTTT. It codes for CASSLWGDTGELFF. Complete variable domain (other parts from reference TRBV5-1 and TRBJ2-2): KAGVTQTPRYLIKTRGQQVTLSCSPISGHRSVSWYQQTPGQGLQFLFEYFSETQRNKGNFPGRFSGRQFSNSRSEMNVSTLELGDSALYLCASSLWGDTGELFFGEGSRLTVL.

The CDR3 DNA reads TGCGCCAGCAGCTTGGCGGGGGTGCGGAGCTCTGGAAACACCATATATTTT. Its protein product is CASSLAGVRSSGNTIYF. The rearrangement links TRBV5-1 to TRBJ1-3, with D perhaps matching TRBD1 (5 bases). The germline V gene has CDR1 SGHRS and CDR2 YFSETQ. V was clipped by 0 bases and J by 0 bases, with 13 bases between them. CDR3 length: 17 residues.

The chain carries TRBV28 and TRBJ1-2; weak D call: TRBD1 (6 bases). Germline lookup yields CDR1 MDHEN and CDR2 SYDVKM. There are 17 residues in the CDR3. The V end lost 3 bases, the J end lost 3 bases, and 20 bases lay between the germline ends. CDR3 sequence: CASSFIFRGGKDYGYTF. CDR3 nucleotides: TGTGCCAGCAGTTTCATTTTTAGAGGGGGAAAGGACTATGGCTACACCTTC.

The V and J genes are TRBV7-8 and TRBJ2-7, with a possible D match to TRBD1 (7 bases). The CDR3 consists of 17 residues. Trimming cost V 5 bases and J 1 base, with 21 bases left between them. Germline CDR1 and CDR2: SGHVS and FQNEAQ. The CDR3 is CASSAKTGAGGSYEQYF. The CDR3 region has the DNA TGTGCCAGCAGCGCAAAGACGGGGGCAGGGGGATCCTACGAGCAGTACTTC. The whole variable domain, filled in from reference TRBV7-8 and TRBJ2-7, reads GAGVSQSPRYKVAKRGQDVALRCDPISGHVSLFWYQQALGQGPEFLTYFQNEAQLDKSGLPSDRFFAERPEGSVSTLKIQRTQQEDSAVYLCASSAKTGAGGSYEQYFGPGTRLTVT.

This chain uses TRBV12-3 or TRBV12-4 with TRBJ2-7, with D tentatively TRBD1 or TRBD2 (5 bases each). The CDR3 is 13 residues long. V lost 5 bases and J 7 bases, leaving 15 bases between the germline ends. The DNA for the CDR3 is TGTGCCAGCAGTCAAACTAACAGGAGGGAGCAGTACTTC. This encodes CASSQTNRREQYF.

This chain joins TRBV4-2 and TRBJ2-7; 10 bases agree with TRBD2. In germline, CDR1 is LGHNA, CDR2 YNFKEQ. The V segment lost 3 bases and the J segment 2 bases; nucleotides outside the gene matches: 4. This CDR3 has 15 amino acids. The CDR3 reads CASSHPAGGTYEQYF. CDR3 bases: TGTGCCAGCAGCCATCCAGCGGGAGGGACCTACGAGCAGTACTTC.

This chain joins TRBV7-8 and TRBJ1-4; D is perhaps TRBD1 (6 bases). Germline V gene data show CDR1 as SGHVS and CDR2 as FQNEAQ. V was trimmed by 5 bases and J by 8 bases, leaving 12 bases between them. The CDR3 has 13 amino acids. The CDR3 loop reads CASSPRGREKLFF. CDR3 nucleotide sequence: TGTGCCAGCAGCCCTAGGGGGAGAGAAAAACTGTTTTTT.

This chain uses TRBV6-5 with TRBJ1-2; D is undetermined. Germline lookup yields CDR1 MNHEY and CDR2 SVGAGI. This CDR3 has 12 amino acids. V lost 7 bases and J 8 bases, leaving 14 bases between the germline ends. CDR3: CASTLGVGGYTF. DNA of the CDR3: TGTGCCAGCACCCTAGGAGTGGGGGGCTACACCTTC.

This clone appeared a single time. The V gene is TRBV10-3, the J gene TRBJ2-1; tentatively, D is TRBD1 (5 bases). Germline loops: CDR1 ENHRY, CDR2 SYGVKD. Deletions cut 4 bases from V and 1 base from J, with 11 bases between. CDR3 length: 15 amino acids. The CDR3 protein is CAISATGDSYNEQFF. The CDR3 region has the DNA TGTGCCATCAGTGCCACAGGTGATTCCTACAATGAGCAGTTCTTC.

The rearrangement links TRBV15 to TRBJ2-1, with D possibly TRBD1 on 6 matching bases. Germline V gene sequence: CDR1 LNHNV, CDR2 YYDKDF (reference sequence). This CDR3 spans 15 amino acids. The V end was cut by 3 bases, the J end by 1 base, with 10 bases between. In DNA, the CDR3 is TGTGCCACCAGCAGGGGGGCGGATTCCTACAATGAGCAGTTCTTC. Protein product: CATSRGADSYNEQFF.

CDR3 in amino acids: CASSPPSPGMNTEAFF. In DNA, the CDR3 is TGTGCCAGCTCACCACCTAGCCCCGGAATGAACACTGAAGCTTTCTTT. The genes are TRBV18 and TRBJ1-1; D is uncertain. Germline V CDR1 and CDR2: KGHSH, LQKENI. CDR3 length equals 16 residues. Trimming shortened V by 0 bases and J by 0 bases, and 11 bases separated the two germline ends.

This sequence joins TRBV7-6 and TRBJ1-2; TRBD1 aligns across 7 bases. J was trimmed by 6 bases and V by 1 base; bases with no gene match: 8. The CDR3 is made up of 15 amino acids. Per the germline V gene, CDR1 is SGHVS and CDR2 is FNYEAQ. The CDR3 here is CASSLGAGGRNGYTF. DNA for the CDR3: TGTGCCAGCAGCTTAGGGGCAGGGGGTCGTAATGGCTACACCTTC.

The chain carries TRBV19 and TRBJ2-7; TRBD1 aligns across 7 bases. The CDR3 totals 15 residues. The V gene end was trimmed by 2 bases and the J gene end by 2 bases; junction bases not matched to a gene: 6. In germline, CDR1 is LNHDA, CDR2 SQIVND (reference sequence). The CDR3 sequence: CASSIQGVGAYEQYF. The DNA for the CDR3 is TGTGCCAGTAGTATACAGGGGGTCGGGGCCTACGAGCAGTACTTC.

The rearrangement links TRBV7-6 to TRBJ2-7; tentative D call: TRBD1 (5 bases). CDR1 and CDR2 from the germline V gene are SGHVS and FNYEAQ. Trimming shortened V by 2 bases and J by 6 bases, and 5 bases separated the two germline ends. This CDR3 has 11 amino acids. The CDR3 nucleotides read TGTGCCAGCAGCTTACAGGGCGAGCAGTACTTC. Its protein product is CASSLQGEQYF.

To note about this clone: Its ends do not fully match the called genes, so a read error is possible. The chain uses TRBV7-7 and TRBJ2-7; 7 positions match TRBD2. This CDR3 is 20 amino acids long. Looked up from germline, CDR1 is SSHAT and CDR2 is FNYEAQ (reference sequence). Written as DNA, the CDR3 is TGTGCTAGCAGCGACCAGTCGGGCGGGAGTAGGAGTAGGCCTCCGTACGAGCAGTACTTC. Translating it yields CASSDQSGGSRSRPPYEQYF.

The gene calls are TRBV7-2 and TRBJ1-5; the D gene is possibly TRBD1 (6 bases). The CDR3 loop spans 15 amino acids. Germline V CDR1 and CDR2: SGHTA, FQGNSA. Trimming left V 6 bases short and J 5 bases short, with 17 bases between. The CDR3 sequence is CASRSSGGGHQPQHF. CDR3 DNA: TGTGCCAGCAGATCATCGGGGGGGGGCCATCAGCCCCAGCATTTT.

The gene calls are TRBV29-1 and TRBJ2-3; a weak D match, TRBD1 (5 bases). V lost 4 bases and J 4 bases, leaving 15 bases between the germline ends. This CDR3 region has 14 residues. CDR1 is SQVTM, CDR2 ANQGSEA, per germline. The CDR3 nucleotides are TGCAGCGTTGTTCCAGGGTGGTCGGCAGATACGCAGTATTTT. Translated: CSVVPGWSADTQYF.

The gene calls are TRBV3-1 (or the pseudogene TRBV3-2) and TRBJ1-1; no clear D. V dropped 5 bases and J dropped 3 bases, with 16 bases sitting between them. The CDR3 runs to 15 residues. Germline CDR1 LGHDT, CDR2 YNNKEL (reference sequence). CDR3 sequence reads: CASSTPRRGDTEAFF. CDR3 bases: TGTGCCAGCAGCACCCCTCGTCGAGGAGACACTGAAGCTTTCTTT.